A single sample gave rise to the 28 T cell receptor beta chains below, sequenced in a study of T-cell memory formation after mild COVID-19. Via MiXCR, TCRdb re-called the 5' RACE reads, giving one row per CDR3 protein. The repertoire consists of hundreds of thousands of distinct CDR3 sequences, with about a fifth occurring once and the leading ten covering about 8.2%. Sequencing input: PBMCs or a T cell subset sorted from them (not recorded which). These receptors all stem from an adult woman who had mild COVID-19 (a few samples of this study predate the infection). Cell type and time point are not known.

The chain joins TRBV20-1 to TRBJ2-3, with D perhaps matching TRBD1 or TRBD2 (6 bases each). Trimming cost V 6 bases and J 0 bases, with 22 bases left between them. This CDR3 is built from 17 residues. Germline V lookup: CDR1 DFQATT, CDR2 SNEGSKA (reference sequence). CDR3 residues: CSAGGASAIPSTDTQYF. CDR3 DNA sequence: TGCAGTGCGGGGGGCGCTAGCGCCATTCCTAGCACAGATACGCAGTATTTT.

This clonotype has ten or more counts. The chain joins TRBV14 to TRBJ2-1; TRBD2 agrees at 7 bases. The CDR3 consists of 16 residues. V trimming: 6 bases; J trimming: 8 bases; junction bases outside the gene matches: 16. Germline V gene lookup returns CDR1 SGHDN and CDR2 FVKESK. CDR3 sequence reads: CASRSAWGEGRHEQFF. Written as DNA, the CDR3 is TGTGCCAGCAGGTCCGCTTGGGGGGAGGGCCGGCATGAGCAGTTCTTC.

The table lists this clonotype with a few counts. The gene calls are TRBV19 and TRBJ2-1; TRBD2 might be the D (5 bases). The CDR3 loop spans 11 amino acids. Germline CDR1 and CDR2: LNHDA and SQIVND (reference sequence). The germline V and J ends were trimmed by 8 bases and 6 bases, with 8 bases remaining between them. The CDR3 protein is CASRDLNEQFF. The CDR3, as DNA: TGTGCCAGTCGGGATCTCAATGAGCAGTTCTTC.

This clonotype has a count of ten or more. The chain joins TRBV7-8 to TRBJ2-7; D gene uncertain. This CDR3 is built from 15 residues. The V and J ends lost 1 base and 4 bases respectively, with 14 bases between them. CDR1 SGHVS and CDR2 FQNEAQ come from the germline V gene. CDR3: CASSLGAAVTYEQYF. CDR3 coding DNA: TGTGCCAGCAGCTTAGGAGCTGCGGTAACTTACGAGCAGTACTTC.

The CDR3 sequence is CASSLVAGYNSPLHF. The CDR3 nucleotides read TGTGCCAGCAGCTTGGTGGCAGGTTATAATTCACCCCTCCACTTT. The chain joins TRBV5-5 to TRBJ1-6; no reliable D call. CDR3 length: 15 amino acids. Germline lookup yields CDR1 SGHKS and CDR2 YYEKEE (reference sequence). Trimming removed 0 bases from V and 4 bases from J, with 8 bases in between. Full variable domain (missing parts from reference TRBV5-5 and TRBJ1-6): DAGVTQSPTHLIKTRGQQVTLRCSPISGHKSVSWYQQVLGQGPQFIFQYYEKEERGRGNFPDRFSARQFPNYSSELNVNALLLGDSALYLCASSLVAGYNSPLHFGNGTRLTVT.

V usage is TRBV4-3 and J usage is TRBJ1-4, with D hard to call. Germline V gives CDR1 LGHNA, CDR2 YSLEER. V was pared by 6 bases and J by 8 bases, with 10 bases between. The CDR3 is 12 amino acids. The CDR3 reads CASRGLREKLFF. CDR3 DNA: TGCGCCAGCAGGGGTCTTAGGGAAAAACTGTTTTTT.

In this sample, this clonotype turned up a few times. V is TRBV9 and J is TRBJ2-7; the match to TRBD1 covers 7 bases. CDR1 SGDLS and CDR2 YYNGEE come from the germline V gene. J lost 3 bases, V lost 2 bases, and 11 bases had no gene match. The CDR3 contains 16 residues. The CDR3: CASSVTGLGGYYEQYF. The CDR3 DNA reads TGTGCCAGCAGCGTGACAGGGTTAGGGGGCTACTACGAGCAGTACTTC.

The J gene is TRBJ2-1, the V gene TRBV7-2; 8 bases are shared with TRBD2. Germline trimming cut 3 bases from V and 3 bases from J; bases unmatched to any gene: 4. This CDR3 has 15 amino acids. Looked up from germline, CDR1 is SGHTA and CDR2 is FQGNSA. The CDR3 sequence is CASSFSGGLYNEQFF. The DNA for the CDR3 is TGTGCCAGCAGCTTTTCGGGAGGGCTCTACAATGAGCAGTTCTTC. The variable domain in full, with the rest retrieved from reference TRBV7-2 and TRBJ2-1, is GAGVSQSPSNKVTEKGKDVELRCDPISGHTALYWYRQSLGQGLEFLIYFQGNSAPDKSGLPSDRFSAERTGGSVSTLTIQRTQQEDSAVYLCASSFSGGLYNEQFFGPGTRLTVL.

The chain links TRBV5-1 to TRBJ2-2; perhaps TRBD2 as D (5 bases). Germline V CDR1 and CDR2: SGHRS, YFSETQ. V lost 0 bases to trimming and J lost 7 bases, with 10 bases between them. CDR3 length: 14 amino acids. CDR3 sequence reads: CASSLVSVGGELFF. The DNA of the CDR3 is TGCGCCAGCAGCTTGGTTAGCGTTGGCGGGGAGCTGTTTTTT.

Written as DNA, the CDR3 is TGTGCCAGCAGCCCCCCCGGACTAGCGGGCGAAGAGACCCAGTACTTC. It encodes CASSPPGLAGEETQYF. J is TRBJ2-5 and V is TRBV11-3; 11 nucleotides match TRBD2. There are 16 residues in the CDR3. Losses at the gene ends were 5 bases for V and 3 bases for J; bases not matched to a gene: 8. Germline V gene sequence: CDR1 SGHNT, CDR2 YENEEA.

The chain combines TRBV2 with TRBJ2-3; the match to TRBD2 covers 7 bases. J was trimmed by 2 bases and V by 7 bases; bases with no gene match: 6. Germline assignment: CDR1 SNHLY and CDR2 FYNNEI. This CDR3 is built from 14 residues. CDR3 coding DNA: TGTGCCAGCACGGGGGGACTCACCACAGATACGCAGTATTTT. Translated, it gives CASTGGLTTDTQYF.

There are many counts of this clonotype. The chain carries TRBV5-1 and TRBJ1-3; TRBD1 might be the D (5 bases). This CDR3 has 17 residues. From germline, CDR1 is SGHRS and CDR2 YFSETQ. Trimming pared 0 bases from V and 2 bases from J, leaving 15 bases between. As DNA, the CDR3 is TGCGCCAGCAGCTTGGAAGGGCAGGGCGGAGCTGGAAACACCATATATTTT. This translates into CASSLEGQGGAGNTIYF.

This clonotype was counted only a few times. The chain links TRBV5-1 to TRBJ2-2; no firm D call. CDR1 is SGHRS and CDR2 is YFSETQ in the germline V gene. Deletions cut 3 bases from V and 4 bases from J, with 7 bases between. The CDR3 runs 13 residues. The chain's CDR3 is CASSYFGTGELFF. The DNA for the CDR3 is TGCGCCAGCAGCTACTTCGGCACCGGGGAGCTGTTTTTT. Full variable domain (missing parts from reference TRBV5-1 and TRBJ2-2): KAGVTQTPRYLIKTRGQQVTLSCSPISGHRSVSWYQQTPGQGLQFLFEYFSETQRNKGNFPGRFSGRQFSNSRSEMNVSTLELGDSALYLCASSYFGTGELFFGEGSRLTVL.

CDR3: CAWSVRNTDTQYF. The DNA for the CDR3 is TGTGCCTGGAGTGTTAGGAACACAGATACGCAGTATTTT. The V gene is TRBV30, the J gene TRBJ2-3; D is unresolved. The CDR3 runs 13 residues. Germline lookup yields CDR1 GTSNPN and CDR2 SVGIG (reference sequence). V was cut by 0 bases and J by 2 bases, with 6 bases left in between. The full variable domain, completed using reference TRBV30 and TRBJ2-3, is SQTIHQWPATLVQPVGSPLSLECTVEGTSNPNLYWYRQAAGRGLQLLFYSVGIGQISSEVPQNLSASRPQDRQFILSSKKLLLSDSGFYLCAWSVRNTDTQYFGPGTRLTVL.

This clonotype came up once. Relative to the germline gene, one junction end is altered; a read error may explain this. The CDR3 sequence is CATSSGSHEQYF. The CDR3 DNA reads TGTGCCACCTCGTCAGGCTCCCACGAGCAGTACTTC. The chain is built from TRBV10-3 and TRBJ2-7; D not certain. The CDR3 consists of 12 residues. Looked up from germline, CDR1 is ENHRY and CDR2 is SYGVKD.

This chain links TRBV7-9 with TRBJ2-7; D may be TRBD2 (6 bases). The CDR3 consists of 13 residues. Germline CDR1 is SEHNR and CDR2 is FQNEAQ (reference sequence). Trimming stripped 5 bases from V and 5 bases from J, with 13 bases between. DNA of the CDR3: TGTGCCAGCAGCCCTTGGGGGGACGACGAGCAGTACTTC. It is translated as CASSPWGDDEQYF.

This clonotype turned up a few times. The CDR3 protein is CASSKAHLGPDTQYF. The CDR3 DNA sequence: TGTGCCAGCAGCAAAGCCCACCTAGGACCAGATACGCAGTATTTT. V usage is TRBV21-1 and J usage is TRBJ2-3. TRBV21-1 counts as a pseudogene. The CDR3 runs to 15 residues.

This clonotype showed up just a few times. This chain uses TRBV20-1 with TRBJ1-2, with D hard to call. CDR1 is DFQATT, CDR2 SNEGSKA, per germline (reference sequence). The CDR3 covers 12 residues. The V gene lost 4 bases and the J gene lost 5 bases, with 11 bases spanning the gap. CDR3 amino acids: CSATGSGYGYTF. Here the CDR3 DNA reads TGCAGTGCTACAGGCAGTGGGTATGGCTACACCTTC.

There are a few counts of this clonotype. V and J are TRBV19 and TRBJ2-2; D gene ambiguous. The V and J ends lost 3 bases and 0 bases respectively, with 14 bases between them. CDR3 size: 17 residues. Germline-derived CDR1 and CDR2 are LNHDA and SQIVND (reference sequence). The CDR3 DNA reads TGTGCCAGTAGTATGGGTTTGGTTAGGACGAACACCGGGGAGCTGTTTTTT. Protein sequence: CASSMGLVRTNTGELFF.

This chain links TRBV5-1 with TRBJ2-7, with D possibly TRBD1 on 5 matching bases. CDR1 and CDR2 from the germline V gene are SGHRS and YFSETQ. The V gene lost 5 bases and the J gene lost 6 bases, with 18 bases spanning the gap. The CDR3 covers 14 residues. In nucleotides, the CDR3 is TGCGCCAGCAGGGGGCAGATTGACTCAATCGAGCAGTACTTC. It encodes CASRGQIDSIEQYF.

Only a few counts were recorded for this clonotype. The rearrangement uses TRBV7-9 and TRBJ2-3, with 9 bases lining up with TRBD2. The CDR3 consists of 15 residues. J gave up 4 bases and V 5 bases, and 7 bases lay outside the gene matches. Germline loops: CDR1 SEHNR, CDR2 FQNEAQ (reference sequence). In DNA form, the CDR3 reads TGTGCCAGCAGCATCTTAGCGGGAGAGGCAGATACGCAGTATTTT. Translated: CASSILAGEADTQYF.

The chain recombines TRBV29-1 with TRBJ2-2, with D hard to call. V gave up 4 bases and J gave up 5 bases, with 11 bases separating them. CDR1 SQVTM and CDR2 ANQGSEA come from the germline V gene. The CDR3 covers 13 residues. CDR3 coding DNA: TGCAGCGTTGGTTTTGGAGAAACCGGGGAGCTGTTTTTT. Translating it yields CSVGFGETGELFF.

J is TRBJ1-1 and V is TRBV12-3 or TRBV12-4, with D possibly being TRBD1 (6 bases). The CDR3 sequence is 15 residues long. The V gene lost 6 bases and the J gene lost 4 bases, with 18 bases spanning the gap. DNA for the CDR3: TGTGCCAGCAGCCCACAGGGCCGGGCGGGCACTGAAGCTTTCTTT. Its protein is CASSPQGRAGTEAFF.

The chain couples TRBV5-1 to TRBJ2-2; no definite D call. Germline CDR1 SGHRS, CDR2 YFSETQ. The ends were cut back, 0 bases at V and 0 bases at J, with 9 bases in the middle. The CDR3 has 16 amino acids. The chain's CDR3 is CASSLGTLANTGELFF. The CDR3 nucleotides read TGCGCCAGCAGCTTGGGTACACTCGCGAACACCGGGGAGCTGTTTTTT.

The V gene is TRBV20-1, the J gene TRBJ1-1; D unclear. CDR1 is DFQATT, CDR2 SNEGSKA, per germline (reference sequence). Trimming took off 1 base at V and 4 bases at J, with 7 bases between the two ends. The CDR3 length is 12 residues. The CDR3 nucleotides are TGCAGTGCTAGAGGGTGGGGCACTGAAGCTTTCTTT. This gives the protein CSARGWGTEAFF.

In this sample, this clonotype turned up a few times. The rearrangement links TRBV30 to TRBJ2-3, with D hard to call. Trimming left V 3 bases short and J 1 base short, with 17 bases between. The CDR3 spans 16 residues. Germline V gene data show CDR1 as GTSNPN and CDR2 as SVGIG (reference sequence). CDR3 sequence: CAWRAFGYLGTDTQYF. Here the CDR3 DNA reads TGTGCCTGGAGAGCCTTTGGTTACTTGGGCACAGATACGCAGTATTTT. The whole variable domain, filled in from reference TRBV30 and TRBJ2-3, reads SQTIHQWPATLVQPVGSPLSLECTVEGTSNPNLYWYRQAAGRGLQLLFYSVGIGQISSEVPQNLSASRPQDRQFILSSKKLLLSDSGFYLCAWRAFGYLGTDTQYFGPGTRLTVL.

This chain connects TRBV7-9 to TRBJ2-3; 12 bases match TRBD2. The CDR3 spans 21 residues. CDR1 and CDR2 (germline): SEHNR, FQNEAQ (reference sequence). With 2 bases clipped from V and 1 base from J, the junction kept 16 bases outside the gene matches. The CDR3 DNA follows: TGTGCCAGCAGCTTACCTTCCTTGACTAGCGGGAGAACAGCGGGCACAGATACGCAGTATTTT. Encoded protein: CASSLPSLTSGRTAGTDTQYF.

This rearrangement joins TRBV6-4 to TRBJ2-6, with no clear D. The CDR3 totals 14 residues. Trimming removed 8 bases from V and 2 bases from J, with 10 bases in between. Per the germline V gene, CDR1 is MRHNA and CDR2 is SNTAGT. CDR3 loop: CASGPTPGANVLTF. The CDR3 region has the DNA TGTGCCAGCGGACCTACCCCTGGGGCCAACGTCCTGACTTTC.